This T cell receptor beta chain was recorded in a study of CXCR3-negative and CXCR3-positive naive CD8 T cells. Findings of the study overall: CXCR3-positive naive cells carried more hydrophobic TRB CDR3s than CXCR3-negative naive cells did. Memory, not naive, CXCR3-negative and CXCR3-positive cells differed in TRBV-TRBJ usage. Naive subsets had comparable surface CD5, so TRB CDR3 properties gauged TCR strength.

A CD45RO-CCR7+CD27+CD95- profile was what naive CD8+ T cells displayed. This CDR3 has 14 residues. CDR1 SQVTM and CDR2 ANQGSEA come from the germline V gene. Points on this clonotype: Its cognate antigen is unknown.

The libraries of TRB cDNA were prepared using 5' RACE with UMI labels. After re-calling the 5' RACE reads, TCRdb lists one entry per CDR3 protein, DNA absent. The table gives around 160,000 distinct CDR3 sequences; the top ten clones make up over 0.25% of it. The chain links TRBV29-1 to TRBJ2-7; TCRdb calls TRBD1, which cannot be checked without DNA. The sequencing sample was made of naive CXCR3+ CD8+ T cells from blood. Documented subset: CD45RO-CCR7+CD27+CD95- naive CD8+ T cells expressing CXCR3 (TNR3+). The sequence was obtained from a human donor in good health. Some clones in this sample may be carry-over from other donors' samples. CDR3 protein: CSVLRMGARAEQYF.